The 15 T cell receptor beta chains given below trace back to one sample, sequenced in a study of T-cell memory formation after mild COVID-19. TCRdb recomputed calls from the 5' RACE reads with MiXCR, one row per CDR3 protein. The sample gives around 50,000 distinct CDR3 sequences, 25% to 35% of which show up once; around two fifths is in the top ten. What was sequenced was PBMCs or a T cell subset sorted from them (not recorded which). The receptor set was obtained from a man younger than 30 who had mild COVID-19 (a few samples of this study predate the infection). Cell type and time point are not known.

The J gene is TRBJ1-3, the V gene TRBV12-5; D possibly corresponds to TRBD1 (6 bases). The CDR3 consists of 15 residues. Germline V lookup: CDR1 LGHNT, CDR2 FRNRAP. The V end lost 6 bases, the J end lost 2 bases, and 14 bases lay between the germline ends. CDR3 sequence (DNA): TGTGCTAGTGGCTCGATAGGGGGAACTGGAAACACCATATATTTT. This sequence encodes CASGSIGGTGNTIYF. The complete variable domain, with remaining parts taken from reference TRBV12-5 and TRBJ1-3, reads DARVTQTPRHKVTEMGQEVTMRCQPILGHNTVFWYRQTMMQGLELLAYFRNRAPLDDSGMPKDRFSAEMPDATLATLKIQPSEPRDSAVYFCASGSIGGTGNTIYFGEGSWLTVV.

This clonotype was counted a few times. The chain joins TRBV29-1 to TRBJ2-1, with 8 bases lining up with TRBD1. The germline V gene has CDR1 SQVTM and CDR2 ANQGSEA. The CDR3 spans 15 residues. Germline trimming cut 6 bases from V and 5 bases from J; bases unmatched to any gene: 12. CDR3 coding DNA: TGCAGCGTCACGAGACAGGGGACCCTCCACAATGAGCAGTTCTTC. Translated: CSVTRQGTLHNEQFF.

This clonotype came up once. The chain carries TRBV7-9 and TRBJ2-1, with D uncertain. V was clipped by 6 bases and J by 6 bases, with 6 bases between them. CDR3 size: 11 residues. Germline CDR1 and CDR2: SEHNR and FQNEAQ (reference sequence). The CDR3 region is CASSRGNEQFF. CDR3 DNA sequence: TGTGCCAGCAGTCGCGGCAATGAGCAGTTCTTC. Based on the CDR3 plus reference TRBV7-9 and TRBJ2-1, the full variable domain is DTGVSQNPRHKITKRGQNVTFRCDPISEHNRLYWYRQTLGQGPEFLTYFQNEAQLEKSRLLSDRFSAERPKGSFSTLEIQRTEQGDSAMYLCASSRGNEQFFGPGTRLTVL.

This clonotype was detected once. This sequence joins TRBV20-1 and TRBJ2-1, with 10 bases identical to TRBD2. The CDR3 has 14 amino acids. V lost 6 bases and J lost 7; bases outside the gene matches: 9. The V gene's germline CDR1 is DFQATT and CDR2 SNEGSKA (reference sequence). This CDR3 is CSAKAGGLRNEQFF. CDR3 coding DNA: TGCAGTGCCAAAGCGGGGGGGCTTCGAAATGAGCAGTTCTTC.

This clonotype has only a few counts. This chain links TRBV7-6 with TRBJ1-1, with D tentatively TRBD1 (6 bases). This CDR3 is 16 amino acids long. V was trimmed by 5 bases and J by 0 bases, leaving 16 bases between them. The germline V gene has CDR1 SGHVS and CDR2 FNYEAQ. CDR3 residues: CASSPYAGAVNTEAFF. The CDR3 region has the DNA TGTGCCAGCAGCCCCTATGCAGGGGCTGTGAACACTGAAGCTTTCTTT.

This clonotype was recorded a few times. V gene TRBV4-3 combines with J gene TRBJ2-3; no reliable D call. The CDR3 has 16 residues. CDR1 is LGHNA, CDR2 YSLEER, per germline. V was shortened by 0 bases and J by 0 bases, with 10 bases between the two germline ends. DNA for the CDR3: TGCGCCAGCAGCCAAGACCGGTGGGCAAGCACAGATACGCAGTATTTT. This codes for CASSQDRWASTDTQYF.

This clonotype was picked up a small number of times. J is TRBJ2-5 and V is TRBV5-1; perhaps TRBD1 as D (5 bases). From germline, CDR1 is SGHRS and CDR2 YFSETQ. V shed 0 bases and J shed 11 bases, with 14 bases lying between them. The CDR3 is 13 residues long. The CDR3 sequence is CASSLGTSTYQYF. Here the CDR3 DNA reads TGCGCCAGCAGCTTGGGGACATCTACATATCAGTACTTC. The full variable domain, with the rest looked up from reference TRBV5-1 and TRBJ2-5, is KAGVTQTPRYLIKTRGQQVTLSCSPISGHRSVSWYQQTPGQGLQFLFEYFSETQRNKGNFPGRFSGRQFSNSRSEMNVSTLELGDSALYLCASSLGTSTYQYFGPGTRLLVL.

CDR3 region: CASSQGLARADTQYF. The CDR3 DNA is TGTGCCAGCAGCCAAGGACTAGCAAGGGCAGATACGCAGTATTTT. V and J are TRBV3-1 and TRBJ2-3; TRBD2 matches at 7 bases. The CDR3 length is 15 residues. J was trimmed by 4 bases and V by 1 base; bases with no gene match: 5. Per germline, CDR1 LGHDT and CDR2 YNNKEL (reference sequence).

This clonotype has a handful of counts. The genes are TRBV20-1 and TRBJ2-7; D perhaps matches TRBD1 (6 bases). CDR3 length: 13 residues. CDR1 and CDR2 from the germline V gene are DFQATT and SNEGSKA (reference sequence). V gave up 3 bases and J gave up 2 bases, with 11 bases separating them. This chain's CDR3 is CSASETGPYEQYF. Written as DNA, the CDR3 is TGCAGTGCTAGCGAGACAGGTCCCTACGAGCAGTACTTC.

This clonotype was counted only a few times. V usage is TRBV20-1 and J usage is TRBJ1-5; D remains unclear. The CDR3 runs 13 residues. V lost 6 bases and J lost 4, with 13 bases in between. Germline assignment: CDR1 DFQATT and CDR2 SNEGSKA (reference sequence). DNA of the CDR3: TGCAGTGCCCGGACGGAGCCTAATCAGCCCCAGCATTTT. Amino acids: CSARTEPNQPQHF.

The sample holds a few counts of this clonotype. This chain connects TRBV7-9 to TRBJ1-1; unclear D gene. This CDR3 is built from 16 residues. Germline CDR1 reads SEHNR; CDR2 reads FQNEAQ (reference sequence). V gave up 2 bases and J gave up 0 bases, with 13 bases separating them. CDR3 sequence (DNA): TGTGCCAGCAGCTTACCTGGGCTGGGCATGAACACTGAAGCTTTCTTT. Translation: CASSLPGLGMNTEAFF. Full variable domain (rest looked up from reference TRBV7-9 and TRBJ1-1): DTGVSQNPRHKITKRGQNVTFRCDPISEHNRLYWYRQTLGQGPEFLTYFQNEAQLEKSRLLSDRFSAERPKGSFSTLEIQRTEQGDSAMYLCASSLPGLGMNTEAFFGQGTRLTVV.

This sequence joins TRBV12-3 or TRBV12-4 and TRBJ2-3; TRBD1 might be the D (5 bases). The CDR3 has 16 amino acids. Trimming shortened V by 1 base and J by 0 bases, and 11 bases separated the two germline ends. The CDR3 nucleotides are TGTGCCAGCAGTTTAGTCAGGGAAACTAGCACAGATACGCAGTATTTT. Amino acid sequence: CASSLVRETSTDTQYF.

The chain's CDR3 is CSVEGTGGYEQYF. The CDR3 nucleotides are TGCAGCGTAGAGGGGACAGGGGGTTACGAGCAGTACTTC. The V and J genes are TRBV29-1 and TRBJ2-7; 11 bases are a match to TRBD1. Trimming at V came to 6 bases and at J to 4 bases, leaving 5 bases not matched to a gene. Per the germline V gene, CDR1 is SQVTM and CDR2 is ANQGSEA. The CDR3 has 13 amino acids.

The chain is built from TRBV4-1 and TRBJ2-5; D may correspond to TRBD1 or TRBD2 (6 bases each). The CDR3 consists of 14 residues. Germline CDR1 is MGHRA and CDR2 is YSYEKL. V dropped 4 bases and J dropped 3 bases, with 12 bases sitting between them. The CDR3 nucleotides are TGCGCCAGCAGCCCGACGGGGGCCAAAGAGACCCAGTACTTC. This codes for CASSPTGAKETQYF.

This chain links TRBV4-3 with TRBJ1-2, with D possibly TRBD1 on 5 matching bases. This CDR3 is 15 amino acids long. Germline CDR1 reads LGHNA; CDR2 reads YSLEER. V lost 2 bases to trimming and J lost 4 bases, with 14 bases between them. The CDR3 DNA reads TGCGCCAGCAGCCAATGGGGCTATCCCACCTATGGCTACACCTTC. Translating gives CASSQWGYPTYGYTF.